This T cell receptor beta chain derives from a study of OX40 agonist ivuxolimab in advanced cancers. As for the study in general: The drug used for patients, ivuxolimab, was an agonistic anti-OX40 (CD134) antibody. Eligibility admitted prior anti-PD-1, anti-PD-L1 or anti-CTLA-4 therapy; around 41% had some.

Overall study results and limits: Expanded clones were, on average, more numerous among CD8+ T cells than CD4+. No antigen was identified for the clonally expanded peripheral T cells.

This CDR3 region has 15 residues. Points on this clone: What it recognizes is unknown.

Method: immunoSEQ multiplex PCR; TCRdb's copy keeps in-frame clones and lacks some. Counted here are about 66,000 clones, around 81% occurring once; the ten biggest clones make up roughly 4.1%. The receptor was derived from an adult with an advanced solid tumor such as melanoma, head and neck, liver or kidney cancer. The J gene is TRBJ2-3, the V gene TRBV21-1; the table's D gene call, TRBD2, was not cross checked with the DNA. TRBV21-1 is annotated as a pseudogene. The specimen was CD4+ or CD8+ T cells sorted from blood, collected in a trial of the OX40 agonist ivuxolimab. The CDR3, as DNA: TGTGCCAGCAGTTTAGCGGGGGCCAGCACAGATACGCAGTATTTT. It specifies CASSLAGASTDTQYF.